This TCR beta chain derives from a study of cytomegalovirus exposure and HLA in healthy donors. About the study: Drawn from HLA-typed donors, about 85 million unique TCRs were held in an early data release.

This CDR3 is 12 amino acids long. Germline CDR1 is SQVTM and CDR2 is ANQGSEA. With 4 bases removed from V and 4 bases from J, the gap between germline ends came to 8 bases. Researchers ran the PCR with 60 Vbeta and 13 Jbeta primers. The table came from immunoSEQ multiplex PCR; TCRdb's copy has only in-frame clones and leaves some out. The sample lists roughly 140,000 clones; roughly 78% were seen once. What was sequenced was PBMCs. This chain joins TRBV29-1 and TRBJ2-1, with D possibly being TRBD1 (5 bases). The clonotype comes from a man aged 30 to 39 in good health and CMV-seronegative. The CDR3 DNA reads TGCAGCGTTGTGGGGCTTTACAATGAGCAGTTCTTC. This gives the protein CSVVGLYNEQFF.